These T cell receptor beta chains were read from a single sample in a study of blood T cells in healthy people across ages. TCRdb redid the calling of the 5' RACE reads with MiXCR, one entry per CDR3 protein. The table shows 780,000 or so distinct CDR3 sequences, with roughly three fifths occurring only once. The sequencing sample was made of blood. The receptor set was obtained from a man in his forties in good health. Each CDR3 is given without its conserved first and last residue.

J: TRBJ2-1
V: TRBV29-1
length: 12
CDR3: SAIRGSSYNEQF

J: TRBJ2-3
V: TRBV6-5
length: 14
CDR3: ASSYSREWVTDTQY

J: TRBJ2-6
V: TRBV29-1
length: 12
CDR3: SVVSAYGANVLT

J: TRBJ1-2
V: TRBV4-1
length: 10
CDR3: ASSARKLGYT

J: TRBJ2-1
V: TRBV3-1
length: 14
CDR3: ASSQDPMTGRYEQF

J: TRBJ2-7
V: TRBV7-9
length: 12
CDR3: ASSLPSTGRGEY

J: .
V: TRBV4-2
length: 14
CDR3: VSSQDFLGGGETQY

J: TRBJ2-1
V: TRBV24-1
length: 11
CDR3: ATSLRGYNEQF

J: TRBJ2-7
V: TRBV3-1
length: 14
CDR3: ASSQGTSGSYSEQY

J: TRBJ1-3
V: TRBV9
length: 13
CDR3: ASSVAGIPGNTIY

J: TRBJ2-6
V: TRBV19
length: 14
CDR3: ASSSLRSSGANVLT

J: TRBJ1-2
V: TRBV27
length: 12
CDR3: ASSLRVTNYGYT

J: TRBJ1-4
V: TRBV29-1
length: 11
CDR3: SVAAGFIGKLF

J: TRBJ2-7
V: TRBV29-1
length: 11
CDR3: SVASSGSYEQY

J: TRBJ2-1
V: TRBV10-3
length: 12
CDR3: ASLGGQGVNEQF

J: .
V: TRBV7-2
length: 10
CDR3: ASSPRMFIQY

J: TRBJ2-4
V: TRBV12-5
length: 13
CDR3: ASGYGDSPKNIQY

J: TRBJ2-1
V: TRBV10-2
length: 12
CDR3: ASSELAGGGEQF

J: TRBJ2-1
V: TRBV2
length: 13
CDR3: ARGADYPSYNEQF

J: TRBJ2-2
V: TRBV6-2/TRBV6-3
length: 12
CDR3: ASSYGASAGELF

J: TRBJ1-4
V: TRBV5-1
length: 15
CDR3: ASSLGRDGPTNEKLF

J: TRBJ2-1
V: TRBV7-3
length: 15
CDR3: ASSLGLGGRARNEQF

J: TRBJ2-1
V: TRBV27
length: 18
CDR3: ASSLPYPTTGTGAYNEQF

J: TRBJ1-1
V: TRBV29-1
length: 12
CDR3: SVALGTANSEAF

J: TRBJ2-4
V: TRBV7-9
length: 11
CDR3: ASSLHAKNIQY

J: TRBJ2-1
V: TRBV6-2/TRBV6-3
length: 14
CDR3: ASSSYRLAGDGEQF

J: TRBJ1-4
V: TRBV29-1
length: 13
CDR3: SVARGGATNEKLF

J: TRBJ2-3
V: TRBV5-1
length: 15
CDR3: ASSLDRGGAGGDTQY

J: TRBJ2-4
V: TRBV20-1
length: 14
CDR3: SASYSSRVAKNIQY

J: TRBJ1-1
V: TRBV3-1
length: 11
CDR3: ASSPRQVTEAF

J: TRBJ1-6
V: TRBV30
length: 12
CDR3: AWRQGLSNSPLH

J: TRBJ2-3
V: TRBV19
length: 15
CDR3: ASSTQRPGLSTDTQY

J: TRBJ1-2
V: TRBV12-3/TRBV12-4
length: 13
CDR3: ASSLAGTGDEGYT

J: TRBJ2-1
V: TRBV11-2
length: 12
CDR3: ATREGSSYNEQF

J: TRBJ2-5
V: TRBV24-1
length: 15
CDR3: ATSDPGLAGEDRTQY

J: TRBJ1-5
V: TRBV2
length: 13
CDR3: ASNAGTDSNQPQH

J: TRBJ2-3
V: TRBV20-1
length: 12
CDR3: SASGGLSTDTQY

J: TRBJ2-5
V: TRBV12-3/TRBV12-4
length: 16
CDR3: ASSPGQSFATNQETQY

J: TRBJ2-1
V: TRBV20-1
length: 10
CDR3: SILAANNEQF

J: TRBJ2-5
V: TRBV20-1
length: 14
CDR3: SASHFGTSGSGTQY

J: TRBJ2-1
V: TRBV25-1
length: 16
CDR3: ASSEYGLAGGADNEQF

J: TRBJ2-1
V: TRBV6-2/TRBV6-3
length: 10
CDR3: ASSPPTDEQF

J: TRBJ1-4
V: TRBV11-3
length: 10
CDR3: ASSPGGRKLF